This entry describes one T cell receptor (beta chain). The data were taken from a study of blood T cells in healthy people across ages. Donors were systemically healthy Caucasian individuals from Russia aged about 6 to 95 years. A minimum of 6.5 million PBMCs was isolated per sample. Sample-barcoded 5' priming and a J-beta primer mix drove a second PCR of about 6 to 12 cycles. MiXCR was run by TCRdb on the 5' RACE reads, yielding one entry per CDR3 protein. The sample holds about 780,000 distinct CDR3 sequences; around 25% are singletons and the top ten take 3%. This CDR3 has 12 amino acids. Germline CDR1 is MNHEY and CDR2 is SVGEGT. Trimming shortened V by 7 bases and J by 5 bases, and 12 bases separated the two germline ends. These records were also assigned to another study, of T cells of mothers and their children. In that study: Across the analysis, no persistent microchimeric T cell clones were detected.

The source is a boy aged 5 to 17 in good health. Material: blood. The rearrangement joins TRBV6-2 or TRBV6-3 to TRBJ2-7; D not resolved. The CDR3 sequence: CASKPGLNEQYF. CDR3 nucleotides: TGTGCCAGCAAGCCCGGTCTAAACGAGCAGTACTTC.